Below are 30 T cell receptor beta chains sequenced from a single sample in a study of cytomegalovirus exposure and HLA in healthy donors. The study ran its PCR with 60 Vbeta and 13 Jbeta primers. The data were produced by immunoSEQ multiplex PCR, yet TCRdb's version contains in-frame clones alone and is incomplete. This repertoire includes approximately 110,000 clones. The sample was PBMCs. The receptors originated from a man younger than 45 in good health and CMV-seronegative.

The chain recombines TRBV5-6 with TRBJ2-3; 8 positions agree with TRBD1. Germline V gene lookup returns CDR1 SGHDT and CDR2 YYEEEE. The CDR3 extends over 14 amino acids. V lost 4 bases and J lost 5; bases outside the gene matches: 6. CDR3 DNA: TGTGCCAGCAGCCTGACAGGGGTGGAAGATACGCAGTATTTT. This sequence encodes CASSLTGVEDTQYF. The full variable domain, rest sourced from reference TRBV5-6 and TRBJ2-3, is DAGVTQSPTHLIKTRGQQVTLRCSPKSGHDTVSWYQQALGQGPQFIFQYYEEEERQRGNFPDRFSGHQFPNYSSELNVNALLLGDSALYLCASSLTGVEDTQYFGPGTRLTVL.

The chain combines TRBV30 with TRBJ1-1; tentatively, D is TRBD1 (5 bases). V dropped 1 base and J dropped 3 bases, with 9 bases sitting between them. The CDR3 spans 13 residues. The germline CDR1 and CDR2 sequences are GTSNPN and SVGIG (reference sequence). CDR3 amino acids: CAWSGTRDTEAFF. The CDR3, as DNA: TGTGCCTGGAGTGGGACAAGAGACACTGAAGCTTTCTTT.

This chain uses TRBV5-6 with TRBJ2-1; TRBD2 matches 10 bases. CDR3 length: 16 residues. V shed 2 bases and J 2 bases; nucleotides not matched to a gene: 4. Germline-derived CDR1 and CDR2 are SGHDT and YYEEEE. The CDR3 DNA sequence: TGTGCCAGCAGCTTTCTGACTAGCGGGCCCTACAATGAGCAGTTCTTC. This gives the protein CASSFLTSGPYNEQFF.

The chain couples TRBV10-3 to TRBJ1-2; 8 bases line up with TRBD1. Trimming took 10 bases from V and 7 from J; bases not matched to a gene: 8. The CDR3 contains 12 residues. Germline CDR1 and CDR2: ENHRY and SYGVKD. CDR3 protein: CATLDRDRGYTF. The DNA for the CDR3 is TGTGCCACCCTGGACAGGGATCGTGGCTACACCTTC.

On this clone itself: Other DNA sequences from this sample encode an identical CDR3 as well. The J gene is TRBJ2-3, the V gene TRBV30; D uncertain. CDR3 length: 13 amino acids. Germline assignment: CDR1 GTSNPN and CDR2 SVGIG (reference sequence). CDR3 sequence reads: CAQQKDISNTQYF. Here the CDR3 DNA reads TGTGCTCAACAAAAGGATATTAGCAATACGCAGTATTTT.

The chain links TRBV7-2 to TRBJ2-5, with 8 bases that match TRBD1. This CDR3 spans 13 amino acids. CDR1 and CDR2 (germline): SGHTA, FQGNSA. Germline trimming cut 4 bases from V and 5 bases from J; bases unmatched to any gene: 3. The CDR3 DNA sequence: TGTGCCAGCAGCTCAGGGGGCGCGGAGACCCAGTACTTC. Encoded protein: CASSSGGAETQYF.

V and J are TRBV28 and TRBJ1-1, with D possibly TRBD1 on 6 matching bases. The CDR3 contains 14 residues. V was shortened by 5 bases and J by 1 base, with 11 bases between the two germline ends. Germline V gene lookup returns CDR1 MDHEN and CDR2 SYDVKM. The CDR3 protein is CASSTPTGNTEAFF. The CDR3 bases are TGTGCCAGCAGTACCCCGACAGGGAACACTGAAGCTTTCTTT.

The rearrangement uses TRBV27 and TRBJ2-1, with D possibly TRBD2 on 6 matching bases. This CDR3 is 16 amino acids long. The germline V gene encodes CDR1 MNHEY and CDR2 SMNVEV (reference sequence). Trimming shortened V by 4 bases and J by 0 bases, and 13 bases separated the two germline ends. CDR3 region: CASSSAGPASYNEQFF. The DNA of the CDR3 is TGTGCCAGCAGTTCCGCGGGACCGGCCTCCTACAATGAGCAGTTCTTC.

The J gene is TRBJ2-3, the V gene TRBV6-7; D ambiguous. TRBV6-7 is an ORF for which the function is uncertain. Trimming removed 9 bases from V and 0 bases from J, with 4 bases in between. CDR3 length: 11 residues. This CDR3 is CARESTDTQYF. CDR3 sequence (DNA): TGTGCCAGAGAGAGCACAGATACGCAGTATTTT.

The chain links TRBV11-3 to TRBJ2-3; tentative D call: TRBD2 (5 bases). This CDR3 spans 17 amino acids. Looked up from germline, CDR1 is SGHNT and CDR2 is YENEEA. Deletions cut 6 bases from V and 4 bases from J, with 23 bases between. The CDR3 region is CASSLGFGKRSSDTQYF. DNA of the CDR3: TGTGCCAGCAGTCTCGGGTTCGGGAAGCGGAGCTCAGATACGCAGTATTTT. Complete variable domain (other parts from reference TRBV11-3 and TRBJ2-3): EAGVVQSPRYKIIEKKQPVAFWCNPISGHNTLYWYLQNLGQGPELLIRYENEEAVDDSQLPKDRFSAERLKGVDSTLKIQPAELGDSAVYLCASSLGFGKRSSDTQYFGPGTRLTVL.

The V and J genes are TRBV27 and TRBJ2-5, with 7 bases matching TRBD1. This CDR3 has 12 amino acids. The V gene end was trimmed by 5 bases and the J gene end by 3 bases; junction bases not matched to a gene: 0. Looked up from germline, CDR1 is MNHEY and CDR2 is SMNVEV (reference sequence). As DNA, the CDR3 is TGTGCCAGCAGTGGGACAGAAGAGACCCAGTACTTC. This codes for CASSGTEETQYF.

V gene TRBV5-1 combines with J gene TRBJ2-5; 7 bases are shared with TRBD2. There are 14 residues in the CDR3. From germline, CDR1 is SGHRS and CDR2 YFSETQ. V lost 4 bases and J lost 2; bases outside the gene matches: 5. The CDR3 DNA follows: TGCGCCAGCAGCGACGGGACTACTCAAGAGACCCAGTACTTC. Protein sequence: CASSDGTTQETQYF.

The chain has TRBV5-1 and TRBJ2-3; D call uncertain. V was trimmed by 4 bases and J by 4 bases, leaving 7 bases between them. CDR3 length: 12 amino acids. Germline CDR1 is SGHRS and CDR2 is YFSETQ. The CDR3: CASSPEADTQYF. CDR3 in DNA: TGCGCCAGCAGCCCAGAAGCAGATACGCAGTATTTT.

The J gene is TRBJ2-7, the V gene TRBV7-9; 7 nucleotides agree with TRBD1. The CDR3 loop spans 15 amino acids. Germline values: CDR1 SEHNR, CDR2 FQNEAQ (reference sequence). J gave up 2 bases and V 4 bases, and 8 bases lay outside the gene matches. The CDR3 DNA is TGTGCCAGCAGCTCCCGGGACAGCAAGACCTACGAGCAGTACTTC. Translation gives CASSSRDSKTYEQYF.

V gene TRBV5-1 combines with J gene TRBJ2-7, with 10 bases that match TRBD1. The CDR3 spans 13 residues. V trimming: 7 bases; J trimming: 7 bases; junction bases outside the gene matches: 8. CDR1 and CDR2 from the germline V gene are SGHRS and YFSETQ. The CDR3 sequence: CASSGTGAGEQYF. Here the CDR3 DNA reads TGCGCCAGCTCCGGGACAGGGGCAGGGGAGCAGTACTTC.

The V call is TRBV29-1, the J call TRBJ2-1, with 10 bases aligning to TRBD2. The CDR3 is made up of 13 amino acids. The ends lost 6 bases at V and 9 bases at J; junction bases unmatched: 8. Per germline, CDR1 SQVTM and CDR2 ANQGSEA. The CDR3 sequence: CSVVLAGAGEQFF. In nucleotides, the CDR3 is TGCAGCGTCGTCCTAGCGGGAGCGGGTGAGCAGTTCTTC.

This chain connects TRBV15 to TRBJ1-4, with D tentatively TRBD1 (6 bases). Germline values: CDR1 LNHNV, CDR2 YYDKDF (reference sequence). The CDR3 has 15 residues. The V end was cut by 6 bases, the J end by 8 bases, with 19 bases between. CDR3 DNA: TGTGCCACCAGTACCCGTCGGGGGGCGGGAGAAAAACTGTTTTTT. Amino acid sequence: CATSTRRGAGEKLFF.

This chain joins TRBV6-1 and TRBJ1-2; 8 bases line up with TRBD1. CDR1 and CDR2 (germline): MNHNS, SASEGT. The CDR3 is 14 amino acids. Losses at the gene ends were 6 bases for V and 8 bases for J; bases not matched to a gene: 11. The CDR3, as DNA: TGTGCCAGCAGGGGGGACAGGATAGTAAGCGGCTACACCTTC. Translated, it gives CASRGDRIVSGYTF.

This rearrangement joins TRBV29-1 to TRBJ1-1; D is perhaps TRBD1 (5 bases). V was clipped by 5 bases and J by 1 base, with 11 bases between them. The germline V gene encodes CDR1 SQVTM and CDR2 ANQGSEA. CDR3 length: 13 amino acids. In DNA form, the CDR3 reads TGCAGCGTTCTATCCAGGGAGAACACTGAAGCTTTCTTT. Its translation is CSVLSRENTEAFF.

V gene TRBV9 combines with J gene TRBJ2-2; D ambiguous. Trimming took off 5 bases at V and 2 bases at J, with 10 bases between the two ends. The CDR3 is made up of 14 amino acids. Per germline, CDR1 SGDLS and CDR2 YYNGEE. The CDR3 reads CASRVVDNTGELFF. Here the CDR3 DNA reads TGTGCCAGCAGGGTGGTAGATAACACCGGGGAGCTGTTTTTT.

The chain links TRBV29-1 to TRBJ2-7, with 8 bases identical to TRBD2. The CDR3 runs 13 residues. Germline lookup yields CDR1 SQVTM and CDR2 ANQGSEA. V was clipped by 1 base and J by 3 bases; unmatched bases: 2. CDR3 residues: CSVEGAGGYEQYF. For the CDR3, the DNA is TGCAGCGTTGAAGGGGCGGGGGGCTACGAGCAGTACTTC.

Here the CDR3 DNA reads TGTGCCAGCAACCCAAGACAGGGAGGAAACACCATATATTTT. Its protein product is CASNPRQGGNTIYF. The chain employs TRBV6-1 and TRBJ1-3, with TRBD1 matching over 7 bases. CDR3 length: 14 amino acids. CDR1 is MNHNS and CDR2 is SASEGT in the germline V gene. Unmatched junction bases numbered 7, after V lost 7 bases and J lost 4 bases.

The chain is built from TRBV5-6 and TRBJ2-1, with 9 bases lining up with TRBD1. There are 14 residues in the CDR3. Germline CDR1 reads SGHDT; CDR2 reads YYEEEE. V shed 4 bases, J shed 7 bases, and the junction held 6 bases outside the gene matches. The CDR3 DNA reads as TGTGCCAGCAGCCTCCCGGGACAGGGTAATGAGCAGTTCTTC. Its protein product is CASSLPGQGNEQFF. The whole variable domain, filled in from reference TRBV5-6 and TRBJ2-1, reads DAGVTQSPTHLIKTRGQQVTLRCSPKSGHDTVSWYQQALGQGPQFIFQYYEEEERQRGNFPDRFSGHQFPNYSSELNVNALLLGDSALYLCASSLPGQGNEQFFGPGTRLTVL.

The chain recombines TRBV14 with TRBJ2-1, with TRBD1 matching 8 bases. This CDR3 comprises 15 residues. Per the germline V gene, CDR1 is SGHDN and CDR2 is FVKESK. The V and J ends lost 1 base and 8 bases, in that order; junction bases with no gene match: 7. The CDR3 region has the DNA TGTGCCAGCAGCCAAGCCGGACAGGGTGGGGATGAGCAGTTCTTC. Its protein is CASSQAGQGGDEQFF.

This chain links TRBV29-1 with TRBJ2-2; D might be TRBD1 (6 bases). The CDR3 is made up of 15 amino acids. The V gene's germline CDR1 is SQVTM and CDR2 ANQGSEA. Trimming left V 2 bases short and J 4 bases short, with 14 bases between. The CDR3 here is CSVELGGGGTGELFF. CDR3 coding DNA: TGCAGCGTTGAATTAGGGGGTGGGGGCACCGGGGAGCTGTTTTTT.

The gene calls are TRBV5-1 and TRBJ2-7; 14 nucleotides match TRBD2. With V trimmed by 0 bases and J by 3 bases, 8 bases remained unmatched. CDR1 and CDR2 from the germline V gene are SGHRS and YFSETQ. This CDR3 comprises 18 residues. The CDR3 DNA follows: TGCGCCAGCAGCTTGGAGGGAACCGGGACTAGCGGGGGCTACGAGCAGTACTTC. It translates to CASSLEGTGTSGGYEQYF.

The chain couples TRBV7-6 to TRBJ2-7; the match to TRBD2 covers 7 bases. This CDR3 comprises 17 residues. Unmatched junction bases numbered 13, after V lost 5 bases and J lost 0 bases. The germline V gene has CDR1 SGHVS and CDR2 FNYEAQ. The CDR3 here is CASSPSGRGKSSYEQYF. Here the CDR3 DNA reads TGTGCCAGCAGCCCCTCGGGGCGGGGGAAGAGCTCCTACGAGCAGTACTTC.

The chain joins TRBV7-2 to TRBJ2-1; D is uncertain. CDR3 length equals 13 residues. The ends were cut back, 10 bases at V and 0 bases at J, with 10 bases in the middle. Germline assignment: CDR1 SGHTA and CDR2 FQGNSA. CDR3 loop: CATRLNSYNEQFF. CDR3 coding DNA: TGTGCCACCCGGTTGAACTCCTACAATGAGCAGTTCTTC.

The J gene is TRBJ2-1, the V gene TRBV6-1; 11 nucleotides match TRBD1. From germline, CDR1 is MNHNS and CDR2 SASEGT. The ends lost 7 bases at V and 7 bases at J; junction bases unmatched: 6. This CDR3 is 14 amino acids long. CDR3 nucleotide sequence: TGTGCCAGCACACCGGGACAGGGGGGAAATGAGCAGTTCTTC. Its translation is CASTPGQGGNEQFF.

The chain uses TRBV5-5 and TRBJ2-1, with TRBD1 matching 7 bases. The CDR3 length is 15 residues. Unmatched junction bases numbered 7, after V lost 1 base and J lost 6 bases. Germline CDR1 SGHKS, CDR2 YYEKEE (reference sequence). CDR3 nucleotide sequence: TGTGCCAGCAGCTTGCCACAGGGGAGTATCAATGAGCAGTTCTTC. Its translation: CASSLPQGSINEQFF.